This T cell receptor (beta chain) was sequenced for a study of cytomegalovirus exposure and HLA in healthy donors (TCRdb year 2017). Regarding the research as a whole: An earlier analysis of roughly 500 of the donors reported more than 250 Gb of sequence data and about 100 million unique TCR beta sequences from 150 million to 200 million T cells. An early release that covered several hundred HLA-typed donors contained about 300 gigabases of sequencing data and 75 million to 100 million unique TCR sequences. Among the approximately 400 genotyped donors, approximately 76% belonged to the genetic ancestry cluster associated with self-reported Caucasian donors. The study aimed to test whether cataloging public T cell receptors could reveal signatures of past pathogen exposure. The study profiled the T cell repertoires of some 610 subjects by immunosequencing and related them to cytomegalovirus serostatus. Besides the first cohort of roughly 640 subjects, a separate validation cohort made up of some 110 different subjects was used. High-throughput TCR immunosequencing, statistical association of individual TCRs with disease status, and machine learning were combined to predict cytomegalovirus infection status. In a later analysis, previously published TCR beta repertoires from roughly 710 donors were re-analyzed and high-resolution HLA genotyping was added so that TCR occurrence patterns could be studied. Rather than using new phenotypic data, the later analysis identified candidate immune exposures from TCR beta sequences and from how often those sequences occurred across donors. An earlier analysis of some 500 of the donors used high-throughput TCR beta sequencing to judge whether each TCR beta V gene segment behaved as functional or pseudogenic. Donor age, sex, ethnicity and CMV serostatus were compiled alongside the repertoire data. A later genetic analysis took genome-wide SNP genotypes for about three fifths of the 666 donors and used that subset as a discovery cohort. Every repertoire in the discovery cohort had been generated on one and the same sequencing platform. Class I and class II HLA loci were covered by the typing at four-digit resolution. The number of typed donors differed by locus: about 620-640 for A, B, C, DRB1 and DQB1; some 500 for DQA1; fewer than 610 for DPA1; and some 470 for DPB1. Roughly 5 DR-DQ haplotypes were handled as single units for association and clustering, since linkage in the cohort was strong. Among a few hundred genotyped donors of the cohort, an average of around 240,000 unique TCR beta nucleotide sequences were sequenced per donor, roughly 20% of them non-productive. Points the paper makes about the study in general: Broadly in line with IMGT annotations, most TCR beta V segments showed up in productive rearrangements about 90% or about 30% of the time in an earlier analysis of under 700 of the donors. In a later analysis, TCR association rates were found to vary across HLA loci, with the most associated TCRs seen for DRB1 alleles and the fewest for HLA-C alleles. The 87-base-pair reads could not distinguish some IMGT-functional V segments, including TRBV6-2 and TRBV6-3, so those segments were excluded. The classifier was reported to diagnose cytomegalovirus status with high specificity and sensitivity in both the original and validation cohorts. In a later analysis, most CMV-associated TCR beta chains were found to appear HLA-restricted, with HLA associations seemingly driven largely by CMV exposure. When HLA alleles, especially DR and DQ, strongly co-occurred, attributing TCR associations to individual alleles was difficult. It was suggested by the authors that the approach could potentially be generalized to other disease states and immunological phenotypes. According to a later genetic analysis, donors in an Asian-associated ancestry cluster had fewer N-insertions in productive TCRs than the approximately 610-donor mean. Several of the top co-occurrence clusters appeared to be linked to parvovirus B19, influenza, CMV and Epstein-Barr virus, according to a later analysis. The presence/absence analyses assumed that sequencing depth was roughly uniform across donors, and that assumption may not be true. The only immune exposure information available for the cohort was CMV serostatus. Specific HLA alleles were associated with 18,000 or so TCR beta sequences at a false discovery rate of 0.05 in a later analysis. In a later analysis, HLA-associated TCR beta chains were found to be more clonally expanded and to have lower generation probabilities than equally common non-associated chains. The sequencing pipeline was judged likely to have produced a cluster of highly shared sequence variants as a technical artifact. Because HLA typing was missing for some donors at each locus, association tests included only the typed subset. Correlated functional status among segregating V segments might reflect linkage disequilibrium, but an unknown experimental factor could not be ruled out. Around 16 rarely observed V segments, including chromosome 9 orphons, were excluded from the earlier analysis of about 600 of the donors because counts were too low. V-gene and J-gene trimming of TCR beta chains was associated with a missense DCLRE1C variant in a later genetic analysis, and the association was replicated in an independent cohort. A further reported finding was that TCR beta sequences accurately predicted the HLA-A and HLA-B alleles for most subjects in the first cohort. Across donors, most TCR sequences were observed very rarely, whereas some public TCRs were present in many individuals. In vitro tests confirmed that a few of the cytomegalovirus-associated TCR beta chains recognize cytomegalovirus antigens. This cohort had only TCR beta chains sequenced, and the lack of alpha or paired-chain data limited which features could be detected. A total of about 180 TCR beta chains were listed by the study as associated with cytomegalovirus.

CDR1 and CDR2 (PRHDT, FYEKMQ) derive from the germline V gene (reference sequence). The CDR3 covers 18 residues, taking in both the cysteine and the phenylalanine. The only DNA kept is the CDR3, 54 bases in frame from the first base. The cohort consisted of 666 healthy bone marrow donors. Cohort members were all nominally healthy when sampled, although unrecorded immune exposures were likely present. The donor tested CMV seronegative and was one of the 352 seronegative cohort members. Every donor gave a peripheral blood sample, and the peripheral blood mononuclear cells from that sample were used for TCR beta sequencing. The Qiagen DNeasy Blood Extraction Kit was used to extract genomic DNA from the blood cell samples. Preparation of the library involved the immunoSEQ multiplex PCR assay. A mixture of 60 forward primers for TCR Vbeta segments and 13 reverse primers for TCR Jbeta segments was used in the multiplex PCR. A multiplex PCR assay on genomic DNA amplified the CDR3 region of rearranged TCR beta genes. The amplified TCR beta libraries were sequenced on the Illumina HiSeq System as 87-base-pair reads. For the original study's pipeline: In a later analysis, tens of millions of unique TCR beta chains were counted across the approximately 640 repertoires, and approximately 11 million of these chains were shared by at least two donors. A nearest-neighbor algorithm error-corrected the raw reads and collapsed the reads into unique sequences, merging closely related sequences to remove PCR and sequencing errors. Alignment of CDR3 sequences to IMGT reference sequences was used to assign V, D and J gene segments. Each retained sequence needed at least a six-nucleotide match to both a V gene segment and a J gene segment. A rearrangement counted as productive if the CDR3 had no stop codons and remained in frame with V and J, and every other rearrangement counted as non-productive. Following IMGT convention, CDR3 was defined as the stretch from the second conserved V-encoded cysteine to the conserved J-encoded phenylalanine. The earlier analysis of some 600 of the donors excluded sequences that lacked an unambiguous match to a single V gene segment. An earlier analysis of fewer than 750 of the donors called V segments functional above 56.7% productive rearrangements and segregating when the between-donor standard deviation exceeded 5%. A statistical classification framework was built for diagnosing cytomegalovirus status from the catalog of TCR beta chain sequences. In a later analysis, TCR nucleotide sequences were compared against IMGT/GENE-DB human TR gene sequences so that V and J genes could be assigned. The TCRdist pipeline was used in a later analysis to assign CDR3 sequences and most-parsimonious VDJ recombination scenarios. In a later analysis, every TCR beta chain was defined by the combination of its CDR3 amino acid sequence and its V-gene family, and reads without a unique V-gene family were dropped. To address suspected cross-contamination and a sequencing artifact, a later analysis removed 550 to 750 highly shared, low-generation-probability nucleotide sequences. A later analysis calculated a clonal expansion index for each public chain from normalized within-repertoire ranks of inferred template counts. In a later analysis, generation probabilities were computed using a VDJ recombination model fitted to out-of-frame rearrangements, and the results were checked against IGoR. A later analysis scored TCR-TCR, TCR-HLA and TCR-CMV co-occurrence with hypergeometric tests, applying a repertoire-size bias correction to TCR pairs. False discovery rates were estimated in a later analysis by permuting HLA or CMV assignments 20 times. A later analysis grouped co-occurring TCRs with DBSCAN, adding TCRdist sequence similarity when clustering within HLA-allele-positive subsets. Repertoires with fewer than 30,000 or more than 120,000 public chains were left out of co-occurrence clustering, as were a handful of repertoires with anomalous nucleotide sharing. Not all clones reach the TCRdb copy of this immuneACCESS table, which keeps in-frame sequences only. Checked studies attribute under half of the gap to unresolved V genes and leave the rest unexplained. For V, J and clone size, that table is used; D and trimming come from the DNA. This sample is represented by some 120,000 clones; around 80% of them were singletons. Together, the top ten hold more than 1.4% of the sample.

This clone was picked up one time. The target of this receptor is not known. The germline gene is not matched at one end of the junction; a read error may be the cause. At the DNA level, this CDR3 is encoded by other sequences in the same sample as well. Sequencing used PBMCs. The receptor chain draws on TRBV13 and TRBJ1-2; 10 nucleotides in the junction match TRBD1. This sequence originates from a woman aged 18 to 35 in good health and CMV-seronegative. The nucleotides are TGTGCCAGCAGCTCAAATCGGGACAGGGGCTTAATTAACTATGGCTACACCTTT. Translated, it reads CASSSNRDRGLINYGYTF.